The entry below describes one TCR beta chain. This record comes from a study of blood T cell repertoires in COVID-19. Using immunoSEQ multiplex PCR, the repertoire was profiled, and TCRdb retains in-frame clones only, with some absent. The repertoire holds about 380,000 clones, with more than 75% as singletons. This CDR3 has 20 amino acids. V was clipped by 4 bases and J by 0 bases; unmatched bases: 19. CDR1 and CDR2 from the germline V gene are SGHNT and YYREEE (reference sequence). What was sequenced was peripheral blood. This rearrangement joins TRBV5-4 to TRBJ2-1; the match to TRBD2 covers 7 bases. This clonotype was sampled from a human donor with acute or convalescent COVID-19. The donor label of this sample is uncertain. The chain's CDR3 is CASSRHSPSAGLGSYNEQFF. The CDR3 nucleotides read TGTGCCAGCAGCCGCCATAGCCCTTCAGCGGGGTTGGGCTCCTACAATGAGCAGTTCTTC. The entire variable domain, with the rest obtained from reference TRBV5-4 and TRBJ2-1, is as follows: ETGVTQSPTHLIKTRGQQVTLRCSSQSGHNTVSWYQQALGQGPQFIFQYYREEENGRGNFPPRFSGLQFPNYSSELNVNALELDDSALYLCASSRHSPSAGLGSYNEQFFGPGTRLTVL.